This TCR beta chain derives from a study of T cell repertoires in cytomegalovirus infection. Study context: Indications came from public TCR beta signatures; they pointed to CMV infection and to a matching HLA type.

The CDR3 loop spans 14 amino acids. Trimming cost V 0 bases and J 6 bases, with 11 bases left between them. Looked up from germline, CDR1 is SEHNR and CDR2 is FQNEAQ (reference sequence). With regard to this clonotype: No antigen is known for it.

TCRdb used MiXCR to reprocess the reads, holding one entry per CDR3 protein. This table has hundreds of thousands of distinct CDR3 sequences, around a third appearing once. The TCR comes from a human donor in good health (CMV status not recorded). Some clones in this sample may be carry-over from other donors' samples. Sequenced material: cultured PBMCs, taken from culture after CMV antigen stimulation. The chain is built from TRBV7-9 and TRBJ1-2; D possibly corresponds to TRBD1 (6 bases). CDR3 protein: CASSLAWQGHGYTF. CDR3 nucleotide sequence: TGTGCCAGCAGCTTAGCGTGGCAGGGGCATGGCTACACCTTC.